The source of this TCR beta chain is a study of early T cells in non-severe SARS-CoV-2 infection. TCRdb called the 5' RACE reads again in MiXCR, with one record for every CDR3 protein. The data contain about 99,000 distinct CDR3 sequences, approximately 16% of them singletons. The CDR3 runs 15 residues. Germline V gene data show CDR1 as MNHEY and CDR2 as SMNVEV (reference sequence). V lost 3 bases to trimming and J lost 6 bases, with 15 bases between them. This clonotype was observed a handful of times. This clonotype originated in an adult who was a healthcare worker with PCR-confirmed SARS-CoV-2 infection or an uninfected control (not recorded which). V is TRBV27 and J is TRBJ2-1; D is unclear. The material sequenced was whole blood. The CDR3 protein is CASSFISAYGNEQFF. Written as DNA, the CDR3 is TGTGCCAGCAGTTTTATCAGCGCCTATGGCAATGAGCAGTTCTTC.